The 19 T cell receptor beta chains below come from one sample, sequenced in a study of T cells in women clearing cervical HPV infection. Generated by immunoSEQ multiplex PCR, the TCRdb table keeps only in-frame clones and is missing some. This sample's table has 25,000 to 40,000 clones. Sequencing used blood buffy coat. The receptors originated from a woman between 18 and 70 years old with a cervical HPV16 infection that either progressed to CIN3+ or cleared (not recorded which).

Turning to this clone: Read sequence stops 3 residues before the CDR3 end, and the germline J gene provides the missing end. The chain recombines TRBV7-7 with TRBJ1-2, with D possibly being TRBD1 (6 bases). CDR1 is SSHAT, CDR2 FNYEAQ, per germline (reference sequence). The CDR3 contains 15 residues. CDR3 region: CASSLYQGQSYDYTF. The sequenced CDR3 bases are TGTGCCAGCAGCTTATATCAGGGGCAGTCCTACGAC.

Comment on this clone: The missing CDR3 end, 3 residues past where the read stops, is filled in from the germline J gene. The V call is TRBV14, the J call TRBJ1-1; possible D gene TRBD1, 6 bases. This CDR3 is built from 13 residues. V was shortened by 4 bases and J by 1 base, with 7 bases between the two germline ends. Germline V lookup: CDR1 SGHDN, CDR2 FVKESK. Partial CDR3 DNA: TGTGCCAGCAGCCGAGGGGGGAACACTGAA. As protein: CASSRGGNTE. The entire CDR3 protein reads CASSRGGNTEAFF.

The CDR3 loop is CASSLGKTDTQYF. CDR3 DNA (partial): TGTGCCAGCAGCTTAGGTAAAACAGATACG. This chain joins TRBV7-2 and TRBJ2-3, with no clear D. The read ends 3 residues before the CDR3 terminus; that terminus is restored from the germline J gene. The CDR3 extends over 13 amino acids. CDR1 and CDR2 (germline): SGHTA, FQGNSA. Trimming removed 1 base at V and 3 bases at J, with 5 bases between.

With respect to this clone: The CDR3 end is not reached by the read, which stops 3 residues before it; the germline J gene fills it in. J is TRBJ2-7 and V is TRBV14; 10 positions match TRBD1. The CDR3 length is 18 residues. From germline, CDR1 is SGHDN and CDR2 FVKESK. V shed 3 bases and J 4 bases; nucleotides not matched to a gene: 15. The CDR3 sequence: CASSHLVVGQGELYEQYF. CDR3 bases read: TGTGCCAGCAGCCACCTTGTCGTCGGACAGGGGGAACTTTACGAG.

The sequenced CDR3 bases are TGCAGTGCTAGAGATCGGTCCGAG. This encodes CSARDRSE. The whole CDR3 is CSARDRSEQYF. The gene calls are TRBV20-1 and TRBJ2-7; no clear D gene. The sequenced fragment ends 3 residues before the CDR3 boundary, so the rest is inferred from the germline J gene. The CDR3 contains 11 residues. V lost 0 bases to trimming and J lost 6 bases, with 6 bases between them. Germline assignment: CDR1 DFQATT and CDR2 SNEGSKA (reference sequence).

CDR3 amino acids: CSARDRSYEQYF. The covered CDR3 bases are TGCAGTGCGCGGGACAGATCCTACGAG. This chain joins TRBV20-1 and TRBJ2-7; maybe TRBD1 (7 bases). The read ends 3 residues before the CDR3 terminus; that terminus is restored from the germline J gene. The CDR3 is 12 residues long. Germline CDR1 reads DFQATT; CDR2 reads SNEGSKA (reference sequence). Trimming shortened V by 6 bases and J by 1 base, and 10 bases separated the two germline ends.

Partial CDR3 DNA: TGCGCCAGCAGCACGTCCGGGACAGGAGTGAACACTGAA. Residues: CASSTSGTGVNTE. In full, the CDR3 reads CASSTSGTGVNTEAFF. The chain uses TRBV5-1 and TRBJ1-1; the match to TRBD1 covers 8 bases. The read is 3 residues too short to cover the CDR3 end, so that end is filled in from the germline J gene. Germline V gene data show CDR1 as SGHRS and CDR2 as YFSETQ. Trimming at V came to 4 bases and at J to 0 bases, leaving 8 bases not matched to a gene. The CDR3 spans 16 residues.

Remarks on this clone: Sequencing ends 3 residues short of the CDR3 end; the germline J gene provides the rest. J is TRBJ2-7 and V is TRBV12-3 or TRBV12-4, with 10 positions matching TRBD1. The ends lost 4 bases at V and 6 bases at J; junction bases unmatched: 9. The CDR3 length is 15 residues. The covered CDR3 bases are TGTGCCAGCAGTTCCGATGGGGACAGGGGCCTCGAG. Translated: CASSSDGDRGLE. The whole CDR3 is CASSSDGDRGLEQYF.

The sequenced part of the CDR3 DNA is TGTGCCAGCAGCCTCAGGGGGCGCGGGGAGACG. As protein: CASSLRGRGET. The whole CDR3 protein reads CASSLRGRGETQYF. This chain connects TRBV7-2 to TRBJ2-3, with 8 bases that match TRBD1. The read gets to within 3 residues of the CDR3 end, and the germline J gene fills in the rest. The CDR3 is 14 amino acids. From germline, CDR1 is SGHTA and CDR2 FQGNSA.

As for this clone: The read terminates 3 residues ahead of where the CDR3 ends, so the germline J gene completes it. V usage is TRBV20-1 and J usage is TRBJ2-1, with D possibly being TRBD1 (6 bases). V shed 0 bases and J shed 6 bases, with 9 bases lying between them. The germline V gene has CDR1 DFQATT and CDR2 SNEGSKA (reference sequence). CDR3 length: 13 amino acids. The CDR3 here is CSAREGGVNEQFF. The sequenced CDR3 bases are TGCAGTGCTAGAGAAGGGGGAGTCAATGAG.

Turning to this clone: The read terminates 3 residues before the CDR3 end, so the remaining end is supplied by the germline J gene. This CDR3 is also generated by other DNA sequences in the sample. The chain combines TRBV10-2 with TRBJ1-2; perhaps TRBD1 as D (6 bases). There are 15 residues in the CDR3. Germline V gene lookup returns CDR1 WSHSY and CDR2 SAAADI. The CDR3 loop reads CASSESGQGIRGYTF. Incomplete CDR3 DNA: TGCGCCAGCAGTGAGTCTGGGCAGGGGATTCGGGGC.

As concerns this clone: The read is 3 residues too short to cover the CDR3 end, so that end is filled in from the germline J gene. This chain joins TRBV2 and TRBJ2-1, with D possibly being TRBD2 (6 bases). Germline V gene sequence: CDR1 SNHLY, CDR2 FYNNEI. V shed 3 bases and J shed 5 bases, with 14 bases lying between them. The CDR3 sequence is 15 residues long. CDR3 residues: CASSERTSQNNEQFF. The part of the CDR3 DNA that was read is TGTGCCAGCAGTGAGCGAACTAGCCAGAACAATGAG.

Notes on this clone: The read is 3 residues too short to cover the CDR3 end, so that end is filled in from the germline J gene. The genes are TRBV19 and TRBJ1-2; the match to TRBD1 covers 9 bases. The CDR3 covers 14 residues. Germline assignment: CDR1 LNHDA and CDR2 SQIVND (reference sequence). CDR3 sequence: CASSILGQGYDYTF. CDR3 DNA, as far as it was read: TGTGCCAGTAGTATACTGGGACAGGGCTACGAC.

The CDR3 is CASSSRNLYNEQFF. The CDR3 bases that were read are TGTGCCAGTAGTAGCAGGAACCTCTACAATGAG. The chain recombines TRBV19 with TRBJ2-1, with D unresolved. The read terminates 3 residues ahead of where the CDR3 ends, so the germline J gene completes it. The V and J ends lost 4 bases and 3 bases respectively, with 10 bases between them. Looked up from germline, CDR1 is LNHDA and CDR2 is SQIVND (reference sequence). The CDR3 has 14 amino acids.

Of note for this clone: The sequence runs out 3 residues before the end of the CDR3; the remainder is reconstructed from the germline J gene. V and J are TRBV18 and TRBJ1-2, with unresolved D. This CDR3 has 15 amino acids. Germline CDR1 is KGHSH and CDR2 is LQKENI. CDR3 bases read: TGTGCCAGCTCACCATTGGGCATTACCTACAATGAC. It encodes CASSPLGITYND. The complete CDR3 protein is CASSPLGITYNDYTF.

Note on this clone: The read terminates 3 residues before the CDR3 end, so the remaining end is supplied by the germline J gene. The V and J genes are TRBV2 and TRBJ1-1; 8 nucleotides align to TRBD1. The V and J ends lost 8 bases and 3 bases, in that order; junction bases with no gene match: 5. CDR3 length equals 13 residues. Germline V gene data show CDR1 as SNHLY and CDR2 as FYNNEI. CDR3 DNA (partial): TGTGCCAGCCAATTGACAGGGGACACTGAA. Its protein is CASQLTGDTE. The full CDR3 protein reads CASQLTGDTEAFF.

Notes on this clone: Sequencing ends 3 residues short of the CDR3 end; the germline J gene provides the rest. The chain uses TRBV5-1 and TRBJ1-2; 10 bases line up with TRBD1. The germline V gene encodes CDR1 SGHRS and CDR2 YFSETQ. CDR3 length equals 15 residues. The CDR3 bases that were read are TGCGCCAGCAGCTCAAGACAGGGGGCCACCTACGAG. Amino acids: CASSSRQGATYE. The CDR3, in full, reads CASSSRQGATYEYTF.

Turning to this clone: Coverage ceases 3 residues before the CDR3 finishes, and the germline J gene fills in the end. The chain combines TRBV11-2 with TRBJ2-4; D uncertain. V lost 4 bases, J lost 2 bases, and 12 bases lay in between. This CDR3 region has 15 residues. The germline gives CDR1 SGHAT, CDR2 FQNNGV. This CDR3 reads CASSSNRRSKNIQYF. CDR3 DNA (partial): TGTGCCAGCAGCTCCAATCGCAGGTCCAAAAACATT. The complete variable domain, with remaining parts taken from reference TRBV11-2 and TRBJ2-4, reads EAGVAQSPRYKIIEKRQSVAFWCNPISGHATLYWYQQILGQGPKLLIQFQNNGVVDDSQLPKDRFSAERLKGVDSTLKIQPAKLEDSAVYLCASSSNRRSKNIQYFGAGTRLSVL.

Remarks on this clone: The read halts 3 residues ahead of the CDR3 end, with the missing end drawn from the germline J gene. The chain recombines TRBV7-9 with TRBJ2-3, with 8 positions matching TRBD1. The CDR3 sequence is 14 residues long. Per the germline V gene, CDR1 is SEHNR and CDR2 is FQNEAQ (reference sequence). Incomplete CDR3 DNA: TGTGCCAGCAGCTTAGGACAGGGGCAAGAGACG. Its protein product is CASSLGQGQET. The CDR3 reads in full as CASSLGQGQETQYF.